Listed below are T cell receptor beta chains from one sample, sequenced in a study of cytomegalovirus exposure and HLA in healthy donors. TCRdb keeps only in-frame clones here, not all; method: immunoSEQ multiplex PCR. This table has 200,000 to 250,000 clones, around 83% appearing once. Sequences were obtained from PBMCs. Every receptor here comes from a girl between 10 and 17 years old in good health and CMV-seronegative. The CDR3 runs from the conserved cysteine through the conserved F or W. D genes are given only for firm matches. Rows may omit the clone size; those that give it use once, few, many or a size class.

J | V | D | size | CDR3 | DNA
TRBJ2-2 | TRBV6-6 | . | few | CASAIRANTGELFF | TGTGCCAGCGCTATCAGGGCGAACACCGGGGAGCTGTTTTTT
TRBJ2-1 | TRBV7-2 | TRBD2 | . | CASSLSGSSYNEQFF | TGTGCCAGCAGCTTAAGCGGGAGCTCCTACAATGAGCAGTTCTTC
TRBJ1-2 | TRBV7-9 | TRBD1 | . | CASSPKGLDRSMGYGYTF | TGTGCCAGCAGCCCCAAAGGACTGGACAGGTCGATGGGATATGGCTACACCTTC
TRBJ2-7 | TRBV7-6 | TRBD1 | . | CASSSGQSYEQYF | TGTGCCAGCAGCTCGGGACAGTCCTACGAGCAGTACTTC
TRBJ2-1 | TRBV30 | . | . | CAWNSVGGGEQFF | TGTGCCTGGAACTCAGTGGGGGGAGGTGAGCAGTTCTTC
TRBJ1-5 | TRBV6-1 | . | . | CASSDGTSYSNQPQHF | TGTGCCAGCAGTGACGGGACATCTTATAGCAATCAGCCCCAGCATTTT
TRBJ1-2 | TRBV27 | TRBD1 | . | CASSLRQGFGYTF | TGTGCCAGCAGTCTACGACAGGGGTTCGGCTACACCTTC
TRBJ2-1 | TRBV7-2 | TRBD1 | . | CASSFGQGSYNEQFF | TGTGCCAGCAGCTTCGGACAGGGTTCCTACAATGAGCAGTTCTTC
TRBJ2-5 | TRBV6-1 | TRBD2 | . | CASGGTSGVQETQYF | TGTGCCAGCGGGGGGACTAGCGGGGTCCAAGAGACCCAGTACTTC
TRBJ1-3 | TRBV28 | . | once | CASSLGPLRGGNTIYF | TGTGCCAGCAGTTTAGGCCCTTTGAGGGGGGGAAACACCATATATTTT
TRBJ1-5 | TRBV28 | . | few | CASSGPRVRSNQPQHF | TGTGCCAGCAGTGGCCCCCGGGTGAGGAGTAATCAGCCCCAGCATTTT
TRBJ2-7 | TRBV4-3 | TRBD1 | few | CASSQESDRGPYEQYF | TGCGCCAGCAGCCAAGAGTCGGACAGGGGACCCTACGAGCAGTACTTC
TRBJ1-2 | TRBV10-3 | TRBD1 | few | CAIREGQGGQGYTF | TGTGCCATCAGGGAGGGACAGGGAGGACAAGGCTACACCTTC
TRBJ2-3 | TRBV7-3 | TRBD2 | . | CASSLELAGGDTQYF | TGTGCCAGCAGCTTAGAACTAGCGGGGGGGGATACGCAGTATTTT
TRBJ1-4 | TRBV28 | . | . | CASSFPGNEKLFF | TGTGCCAGCAGTTTTCCCGGGAATGAAAAACTGTTTTTT
TRBJ1-1 | TRBV7-2 | . | . | CASMRYSILNTEAFF | TGTGCCAGCATGCGGTATAGCATTTTGAACACTGAAGCTTTCTTT
TRBJ2-3 | TRBV29-1 | . | . | CSVEERGGSVVADTQYF | TGCAGCGTTGAAGAAAGGGGGGGAAGTGTCGTTGCAGATACGCAGTATTTT
TRBJ2-1 | TRBV5-1 | . | . | CASRGDWINEQFF | TGCGCCAGCAGGGGAGACTGGATCAATGAGCAGTTCTTC
TRBJ2-5 | TRBV15 | . | . | CATSRDSKASETQYF | TGTGCCACCAGCAGAGATTCGAAAGCCTCGGAGACCCAGTACTTC
TRBJ1-1 | TRBV29-1 | . | once | CSVEVRGGEAFF | TGCAGCGTTGAAGTCCGCGGCGGGGAGGCTTTCTTT
TRBJ1-5 | TRBV28 | . | . | CASGGYSNQPQHF | TGTGCCAGCGGGGGGTACAGCAATCAGCCCCAGCATTTT
TRBJ1-2 | TRBV5-1 | . | . | CASSLSGGRNSANYGYTF | TGCGCCAGCAGCTTGAGCGGGGGTAGGAACAGCGCTAACTATGGCTACACCTTC
TRBJ1-2 | TRBV2 | . | . | CASRRGEGYGYTF | TGTGCCAGCAGGAGGGGGGAGGGCTATGGCTACACCTTC
TRBJ2-1 | TRBV6-6 | TRBD2 | . | CASRAGASGGDEQFF | TGTGCCAGCAGAGCCGGGGCTAGCGGGGGCGATGAGCAGTTCTTC
TRBJ2-7 | TRBV28 | . | . | CASRGGSGRRSTEQYF | TGTGCCAGCAGGGGGGGATCGGGACGGAGAAGTACCGAGCAGTACTTC
TRBJ1-2 | TRBV6-1 | . | few | CASSLDTYGYTF | TGTGCCAGCAGCTTGGACACTTATGGCTACACCTTC
TRBJ2-3 | TRBV7-8 | . | . | CASRVARTPPSF | TGTGCCAGCAGAGTAGCCCGGACACCCCCGAGTTTT
TRBJ2-2 | TRBV4-1 | TRBD2 | . | CASSQEAGSTGELFF | TGCGCCAGCAGCCAAGAAGCGGGGAGCACCGGGGAGCTGTTTTTT
TRBJ2-7 | TRBV7-2 | TRBD2 | few | CASSLRTSGGVFSYEQYF | TGTGCCAGCAGCTTAAGGACTAGCGGGGGGGTATTCTCCTACGAGCAGTACTTC
TRBJ1-6 | TRBV6-5 | TRBD1 | . | CASSSSSGTANSPLHF | TGTGCCAGCAGTTCCTCCTCCGGGACAGCAAATTCACCCCTCCACTTT
TRBJ1-1 | TRBV28 | . | . | CASSLLSRGLENTEAFF | TGTGCCAGCAGTTTGTTGAGCAGGGGCCTCGAGAACACTGAAGCTTTCTTT
TRBJ1-4 | TRBV28 | . | . | CASRPQGLSYEKLFF | TGTGCCAGCAGGCCTCAGGGTTTAAGTTATGAAAAACTGTTTTTT
TRBJ1-1 | TRBV7-3 | . | . | CASSLQGFTEAFF | TGTGCCAGCAGCTTACAGGGGTTCACTGAAGCTTTCTTT
TRBJ1-4 | TRBV7-9 | TRBD1 | few | CASSSGQGLSNEKLFF | TGTGCCAGCAGCTCGGGACAGGGGCTGTCAAATGAAAAACTGTTTTTT
TRBJ2-7 | TRBV27 | . | . | CASSSGSDYYEQYF | TGTGCCAGCAGCTCCGGCAGCGACTACTACGAGCAGTACTTC
TRBJ2-5 | TRBV4-2 | TRBD2 | . | CASSQVGARGGPYQETQYF | TGTGCCAGCAGCCAAGTGGGGGCCCGCGGGGGGCCGTACCAAGAGACCCAGTACTTC
TRBJ1-1 | TRBV6-5 | TRBD1 | . | CASSASGQVGAFF | TGTGCCAGCAGCGCCTCCGGACAGGTGGGAGCTTTCTTT
TRBJ2-3 | TRBV18 | . | . | CASSLGASSDTQYF | TGTGCCAGCTCATTGGGGGCTTCGTCAGATACGCAGTATTTT